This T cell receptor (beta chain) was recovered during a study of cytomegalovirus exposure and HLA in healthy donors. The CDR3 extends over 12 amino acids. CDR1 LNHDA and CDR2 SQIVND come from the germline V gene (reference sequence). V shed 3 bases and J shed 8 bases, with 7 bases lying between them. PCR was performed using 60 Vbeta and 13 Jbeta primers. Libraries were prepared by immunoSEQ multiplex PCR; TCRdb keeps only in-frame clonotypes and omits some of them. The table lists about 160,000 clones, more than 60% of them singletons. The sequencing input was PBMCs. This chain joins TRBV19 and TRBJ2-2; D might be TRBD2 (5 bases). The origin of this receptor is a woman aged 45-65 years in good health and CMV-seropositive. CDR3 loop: CASSIREGELFF. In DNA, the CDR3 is TGTGCCAGTAGTATTAGGGAGGGGGAGCTGTTTTTT.